The clone carrying this T cell receptor (beta chain) was seen a few times. These data originate in a study of blood T cell repertoires in COVID-19. Study-wide context: Acute and convalescent COVID-19 specimens originated in the United States, Italy and Spain. The analysed material was cDNA or gDNA that came from T cells, B-cell-depleted T cells, or PBMCs.

Under the authors' procedure: Amplification with reference gene primers provided the estimates of nucleated cell counts. Clones were sequenced by immunoSEQ multiplex PCR, and TCRdb holds only the in-frame ones, with some missing. V, J and clone size reflect that table, while D and trimming were determined from the DNA. Of about 250,000 clones in the sample, about 80% were seen once. The sequence was collected from a man at least 80 years old with acute or convalescent COVID-19. Sequencing used peripheral blood.

The CDR3 region is CASRVRDTYEQYF. In DNA, the CDR3 is TGTGCCAGCAGGGTTCGGGACACATACGAGCAGTACTTC. The chain uses TRBV6-5 and TRBJ2-7, with a weak D call TRBD1 (6 bases). Germline loops: CDR1 MNHEY, CDR2 SVGAGI. V was shortened by 6 bases and J by 4 bases, with 13 bases between the two germline ends. The CDR3 is 13 amino acids.